The present T cell receptor beta chain was sequenced within a study of blood T cell repertoires in COVID-19. This CDR3 region has 17 residues. Germline loops: CDR1 SGHRS, CDR2 YFSETQ. The V end lost 0 bases, the J end lost 0 bases, and 10 bases lay between the germline ends. The repertoire was sequenced with immunoSEQ multiplex PCR; TCRdb's copy has only in-frame clones and lacks some. The profile shows about 330,000 clones, roughly 87% of them singletons. The clonotype was recovered from a young man with COVID-19, enrolled during active disease. The chain combines TRBV5-1 with TRBJ2-6; D possibly corresponds to TRBD1 (6 bases). Sequencing was carried out using peripheral blood. The CDR3 reads CASSLAGVRSGANVLTF. The CDR3 bases are TGCGCCAGCAGCTTGGCAGGGGTTCGCTCTGGGGCCAACGTCCTGACTTTC.